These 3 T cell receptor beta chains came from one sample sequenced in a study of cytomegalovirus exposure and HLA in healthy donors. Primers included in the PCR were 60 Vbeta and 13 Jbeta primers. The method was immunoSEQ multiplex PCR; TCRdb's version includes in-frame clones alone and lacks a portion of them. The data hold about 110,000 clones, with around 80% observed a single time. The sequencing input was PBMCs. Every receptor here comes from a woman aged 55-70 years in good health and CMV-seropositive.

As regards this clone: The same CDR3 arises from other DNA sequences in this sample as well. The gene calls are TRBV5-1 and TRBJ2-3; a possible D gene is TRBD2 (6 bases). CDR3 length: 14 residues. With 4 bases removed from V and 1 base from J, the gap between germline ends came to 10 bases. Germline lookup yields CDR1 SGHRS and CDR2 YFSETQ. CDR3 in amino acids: CASSPGLGTDTQYF. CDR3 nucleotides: TGCGCCAGCAGCCCGGGACTCGGCACAGATACGCAGTATTTT.

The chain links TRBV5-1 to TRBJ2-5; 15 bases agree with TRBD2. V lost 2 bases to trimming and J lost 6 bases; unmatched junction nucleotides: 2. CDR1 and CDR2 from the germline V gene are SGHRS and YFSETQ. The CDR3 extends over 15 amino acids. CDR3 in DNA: TGCGCCAGCAGCTTAGGGACTAGCGGGAGGCAGACCCAGTACTTC. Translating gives CASSLGTSGRQTQYF.

CDR3: CASRRIVTGGASTGELFF. The CDR3 DNA sequence: TGTGCCAGTAGAAGGATCGTAACAGGGGGCGCCTCCACCGGGGAGCTGTTTTTT. The genes are TRBV19 and TRBJ2-2, with 9 bases matching TRBD1. Trimming at V came to 6 bases and at J to 4 bases, leaving 15 bases not matched to a gene. Looked up from germline, CDR1 is LNHDA and CDR2 is SQIVND (reference sequence). The CDR3 extends over 18 amino acids.